Listed below are T cell receptor beta chains from one sample, sequenced in a study of cytomegalovirus exposure and HLA in healthy donors. TCRdb's table, derived via immunoSEQ multiplex PCR, lists solely in-frame clones and lacks some. The sample contains approximately 200,000 clones, 65% to 85% of which appear only once. Sequencing used PBMCs. These TCRs come from a woman aged 18-29 years in good health and CMV-seronegative. Both conserved end residues are part of each CDR3. The D gene is left open where the match is weak. Only part of the rows carry a size: once, few, many, or a class if the clone is expanded.

TRBD2,TRBJ2-5,TRBV2,-,CASSEGLAEETQYF,TGTGCCAGCAGTGAGGGGCTAGCGGAAGAGACCCAGTACTTC
-,TRBJ1-1,TRBV2,-,CASSEWEVMSTEAFF,TGTGCCAGCAGTGAATGGGAGGTGATGAGCACTGAAGCTTTCTTT
-,TRBJ2-5,TRBV7-2,-,CASSLRRLPRETQYF,TGTGCCAGCAGCTTACGTCGGCTACCGAGGGAGACCCAGTACTTC
-,TRBJ2-5,TRBV25-1,-,CASTGQRETQYF,TGTGCCAGCACAGGACAGCGAGAGACCCAGTACTTC
-,TRBJ1-2,TRBV5-1,-,CASSLADSYGYTF,TGCGCCAGCAGCTTGGCGGACTCCTATGGCTACACCTTC
-,TRBJ2-1,TRBV7-2,-,CASSSRGRMNEQFF,TGTGCCAGCAGCTCGCGGGGGCGGATGAATGAGCAGTTCTTC
-,TRBJ1-1,TRBV14,-,CASSQVRMNTEAFF,TGTGCCAGCAGCCAAGTGAGGATGAACACTGAAGCTTTCTTT
TRBD1,TRBJ2-5,TRBV7-2,once,CASTSTGTAQETQYF,TGTGCCAGCACCTCCACCGGGACAGCCCAAGAGACCCAGTACTTC
-,TRBJ1-5,TRBV7-9,-,CASSFPDQPQHF,TGTGCCAGCAGCTTCCCTGATCAGCCCCAGCATTTT
-,TRBJ2-2,TRBV27,-,CASRRGGGTGELFF,TGTGCCAGCAGGCGTGGAGGAGGCACCGGGGAGCTGTTTTTT
TRBD1,TRBJ1-5,TRBV4-2,few,CASSQDLRLDRNNQPQHF,TGTGCCAGCAGCCAAGACCTAAGGCTGGACAGGAACAATCAGCCCCAGCATTTT
TRBD1,TRBJ2-1,TRBV6-5,-,CASSYSVGTGANEQFF,TGTGCCAGCAGTTACTCTGTTGGGACAGGGGCTAATGAGCAGTTCTTC
TRBD1,TRBJ2-5,TRBV7-3,-,CASSSGQKETQYF,TGTGCCAGCAGCTCGGGACAGAAAGAGACCCAGTACTTC
TRBD1,TRBJ2-6,TRBV7-9,-,CASSKTGTGFGANVLTF,TGTGCCAGCAGCAAGACCGGGACAGGGTTCGGGGCCAACGTCCTGACTTTC
-,TRBJ1-4,TRBV9,-,CASSVGSNEKLFF,TGTGCCAGCAGCGTGGGCAGTAATGAAAAACTGTTTTTT
-,TRBJ2-7,TRBV2,-,CASRDRTYEQYF,TGTGCCAGCAGGGACAGAACCTACGAGCAGTACTTC
-,TRBJ1-6,TRBV7-6,few,CASSLGARTSSYNSPLHF,TGTGCCAGCAGCTTAGGTGCCAGAACTAGCTCCTATAATTCACCCCTCCACTTT
TRBD2,TRBJ2-5,TRBV4-3,-,CASSSRGLASETQYF,TGCGCCAGCAGCTCTCGGGGACTAGCATCAGAGACCCAGTACTTC
TRBD1,TRBJ2-3,TRBV5-1,once,CASNSGQGANTQYF,TGCGCCAGCAACTCTGGACAGGGGGCAAATACGCAGTATTTT
-,TRBJ2-7,TRBV19,once,CASSIASSYEQYF,TGTGCCAGTAGTATCGCGAGCTCCTACGAGCAGTACTTC